The sample holds one count of the clone carrying this TCR beta chain. This entry comes from a study of T cell changes during pregnancy in multiple sclerosis. This CDR3 has 14 residues. The germline V and J ends were trimmed by 5 bases and 2 bases, with 12 bases remaining between them. Germline CDR1 SEHNR, CDR2 FQNEAQ (reference sequence). TCRdb's copy holds only in-frame clones and misses some; the assay was immunoSEQ multiplex PCR. The table has about 47,000 clones, approximately 90% seen once. The TCR sequence derives from a female donor with multiple sclerosis, enrolled in a pregnancy study. The gene calls are TRBV7-9 and TRBJ1-2; weak D call: TRBD1 (5 bases). The sequenced sample was peripheral blood, obtained in the first trimester of pregnancy. The CDR3 reads CASSGPGLNYGYTF. Here the CDR3 DNA reads TGTGCCAGCAGCGGTCCGGGACTGAACTATGGCTACACCTTC.